The 30 T cell receptor beta chains below come from one sample, sequenced in a study of blood T cell repertoires in COVID-19. Profiled with immunoSEQ multiplex PCR; TCRdb holds only in-frame clones, not every one. This sample has 200,000 or so clones, with roughly 84% found just once. The sample consisted of peripheral blood. These receptors were taken from a human donor in a cohort sampled during active COVID-19.

The rearrangement joins TRBV4-1 to TRBJ2-4, with D perhaps matching TRBD1 (6 bases). Deletions cut 1 base from V and 1 base from J, with 17 bases between. This CDR3 spans 18 amino acids. Germline loops: CDR1 MGHRA, CDR2 YSYEKL. This CDR3 reads CASSQGGAQGPAKNIQYF. CDR3 sequence (DNA): TGCGCCAGCAGCCAAGGGGGCGCCCAGGGGCCCGCCAAAAACATTCAGTACTTC.

Worth noting for this clone: Other DNA sequences in this specimen translate into the identical CDR3. This sequence joins TRBV18 and TRBJ2-7, with D hard to call. This CDR3 is built from 13 residues. CDR1 is KGHSH and CDR2 is LQKENI in the germline V gene. The V and J ends lost 3 bases and 0 bases respectively, with 6 bases between them. Here the CDR3 reads CASSPRSSYEQYF. The CDR3 DNA reads TGTGCCAGCTCACCGCGGAGCTCCTACGAGCAGTACTTC.

This chain uses TRBV2 with TRBJ1-2, with 7 bases lining up with TRBD1. Trimming at V came to 0 bases and at J to 11 bases, leaving 12 bases not matched to a gene. The CDR3 loop spans 15 amino acids. CDR1 SNHLY and CDR2 FYNNEI come from the germline V gene. CDR3: CASSEAQGVSRGYTF. CDR3 nucleotide sequence: TGTGCCAGCAGTGAAGCTCAGGGGGTTTCGAGGGGGTACACCTTC.

The rearrangement links TRBV6-2 or TRBV6-3 to TRBJ2-7; 9 bases are shared with TRBD1. After removal of 2 bases from V and 4 bases from J, the junction contained 6 bases not matched to a gene. CDR3 length: 15 residues. CDR1 and CDR2 from the germline V gene are MNHEY and SVGEGT. DNA of the CDR3: TGTGCCAGCAGTTACGGGGGACAGGGTGTTTACGAGCAGTACTTC. It translates to CASSYGGQGVYEQYF.

This chain links TRBV24-1 with TRBJ2-1; 12 bases agree with TRBD1. Germline CDR1 KGHDR, CDR2 SFDVKD. The CDR3 is 16 residues long. Trimming removed 4 bases from V and 2 bases from J; junction bases left unmatched: 2. The CDR3 nucleotides read TGTGCCACCAGTGACGGGACAGGGGGCGCCTACAATGAGCAGTTCTTC. Translated: CATSDGTGGAYNEQFF.

This chain links TRBV5-1 with TRBJ1-6, with TRBD1 matching 10 bases. The CDR3 consists of 15 residues. Trimming cost V 4 bases and J 7 bases; bases outside gene matches: 5. Germline V lookup: CDR1 SGHRS, CDR2 YFSETQ. The CDR3 loop is CASSLRTGGNSPLHF. CDR3 nucleotides: TGCGCCAGCAGCCTACGGACAGGGGGGAATTCACCCCTCCACTTT.

The chain couples TRBV9 to TRBJ2-7, with 9 positions matching TRBD1. This CDR3 is 17 amino acids long. CDR1 is SGDLS and CDR2 is YYNGEE in the germline V gene. V lost 2 bases, J lost 0 bases, and 9 bases stayed unmatched. In nucleotides, the CDR3 is TGTGCCAGCAGCGTGGGGTCGGGACAGGGCCCCTCCTACGAGCAGTACTTC. Translating it yields CASSVGSGQGPSYEQYF.

The genes are TRBV15 and TRBJ1-4, with D perhaps TRBD1 (6 bases). Trimming left V 3 bases short and J 7 bases short, with 15 bases between. Germline V lookup: CDR1 LNHNV, CDR2 YYDKDF (reference sequence). The length of the CDR3 is 15 residues. The CDR3 DNA reads TGTGCCACCAGCAGGGTGAGGGGGGGAGGTGAAAAACTGTTTTTT. This codes for CATSRVRGGGEKLFF.

V usage is TRBV5-1 and J usage is TRBJ2-1; 9 bases are shared with TRBD1. This CDR3 contains 12 residues. Unmatched junction bases numbered 3, after V lost 4 bases and J lost 10 bases. CDR1 SGHRS and CDR2 YFSETQ come from the germline V gene. This CDR3 is CASSLTGGEQFF. CDR3 nucleotide sequence: TGCGCCAGCAGCCTGACAGGGGGGGAGCAGTTCTTC.

This clone was counted a few times. The rearrangement uses TRBV3-1 (or the pseudogene TRBV3-2) and TRBJ1-6; TRBD1 matches at 7 bases. Losses at the gene ends were 5 bases for V and 11 bases for J; bases not matched to a gene: 12. This CDR3 is built from 15 residues. Germline values: CDR1 LGHDT, CDR2 YNNKEL (reference sequence). CDR3 loop: CASSARQGRATPLHF. The CDR3 region has the DNA TGTGCCAGCAGCGCCCGACAGGGCCGAGCTACACCCCTCCACTTT.

In this sample, this clone turned up once. V gene TRBV27 combines with J gene TRBJ2-6, with a possible D match to TRBD1 (5 bases). Trimming left V 3 bases short and J 2 bases short, with 14 bases between. Germline V gene data show CDR1 as MNHEY and CDR2 as SMNVEV (reference sequence). The CDR3 is made up of 17 amino acids. The CDR3 coding sequence is TGTGCCAGCAGTTTTTTCCCCGGCAGGGCTGGGGCCAACGTCCTGACTTTC. Translated, it gives CASSFFPGRAGANVLTF.

The chain has TRBV7-8 and TRBJ2-7; 12 bases line up with TRBD2. Germline-derived CDR1 and CDR2 are SGHVS and FQNEAQ. The CDR3 contains 15 residues. J lost 7 bases, V lost 2 bases, and 6 bases had no gene match. The DNA of the CDR3 is TGTGCCAGCAGCTTACAGCTAGCGGGAGGGCAGGAGCAGTACTTC. Encoded protein: CASSLQLAGGQEQYF. Together with reference TRBV7-8 and TRBJ2-7, the CDR3 gives the full variable domain: GAGVSQSPRYKVAKRGQDVALRCDPISGHVSLFWYQQALGQGPEFLTYFQNEAQLDKSGLPSDRFFAERPEGSVSTLKIQRTQQEDSAVYLCASSLQLAGGQEQYFGPGTRLTVT.

The rearrangement links TRBV28 to TRBJ2-3; no clear D gene. The CDR3 length is 11 residues. Looked up from germline, CDR1 is MDHEN and CDR2 is SYDVKM. V lost 6 bases and J 6 bases, leaving 7 bases between the germline ends. This CDR3 is CASRLWDTQYF. In DNA, the CDR3 is TGTGCCAGCAGGCTATGGGATACGCAGTATTTT.

The CDR3 loop is CASSRGSNQPQHF. The CDR3 DNA reads TGTGCCAGCTCTCGGGGGAGCAATCAGCCCCAGCATTTT. This chain uses TRBV11-2 with TRBJ1-5; TRBD1 is a possible D gene (5 bases). There are 13 residues in the CDR3. Germline V gene sequence: CDR1 SGHAT, CDR2 FQNNGV. Trimming left V 8 bases short and J 1 base short, with 9 bases between.

On this clone: A far larger clone is off by one base, so a read error is likely. This chain joins TRBV2 and TRBJ1-4; D is uncertain. The germline CDR1 and CDR2 sequences are SNHLY and FYNNEI. This CDR3 contains 14 residues. V was clipped by 6 bases and J by 0 bases, with 8 bases between them. CDR3 sequence reads: CASRPGSTNEKLFF. The DNA of the CDR3 is TGTGCCAGCAGGCCGGGATCAACTAATGAAAAACTGTTTTTT.

The genes are TRBV5-1 and TRBJ2-5; D unresolved. Germline V gene sequence: CDR1 SGHRS, CDR2 YFSETQ. CDR3 length: 13 amino acids. V dropped 4 bases and J dropped 5 bases, with 12 bases sitting between them. CDR3 bases: TGCGCCAGCAGCCCACTCCCCTGGGAGACCCAGTACTTC. Protein product: CASSPLPWETQYF.

The J gene is TRBJ2-3, the V gene TRBV12-3 or TRBV12-4; D is uncertain. V was clipped by 5 bases and J by 3 bases, with 6 bases between them. The CDR3 runs to 12 residues. Here the CDR3 reads CASSPETDTQYF. The CDR3, as DNA: TGTGCCAGCAGTCCGGAGACAGATACGCAGTATTTT.

The chain employs TRBV11-1 and TRBJ2-1; 9 bases are a match to TRBD2. CDR3 length: 16 amino acids. Germline V gene sequence: CDR1 SGHAT, CDR2 FQDESV (reference sequence). V shed 1 base and J 10 bases; nucleotides not matched to a gene: 11. The DNA for the CDR3 is TGTGCCAGCAGCTTAGTGGGGACTAGCAAAGAGGGCGAGCAGTTCTTC. Its translation: CASSLVGTSKEGEQFF.

The chain carries TRBV5-4 and TRBJ2-5; D perhaps matches TRBD1 (6 bases). This CDR3 contains 14 residues. V gave up 4 bases and J gave up 0 bases, with 10 bases separating them. Germline V gene lookup returns CDR1 SGHNT and CDR2 YYREEE (reference sequence). CDR3 residues: CASSPDSHQETQYF. In DNA, the CDR3 is TGTGCCAGCAGCCCGGACAGTCACCAAGAGACCCAGTACTTC.

The chain is built from TRBV11-2 and TRBJ2-1; 7 nucleotides agree with TRBD2. This CDR3 contains 15 residues. V shed 0 bases, J shed 9 bases, and the junction held 8 bases outside the gene matches. CDR1 SGHAT and CDR2 FQNNGV come from the germline V gene. CDR3 bases: TGTGCCAGCAGCTTAGATCCGGGCCCGGGAGGTGAGCAGTTCTTC. It specifies CASSLDPGPGGEQFF.

This chain connects TRBV5-1 to TRBJ2-5, with 11 bases aligning to TRBD2. Looked up from germline, CDR1 is SGHRS and CDR2 is YFSETQ. The trim removed 0 bases at V and 4 bases at J, leaving 8 bases unmatched. This CDR3 contains 17 residues. The chain's CDR3 is CASSLVGSGRVGETQYF. The CDR3 DNA follows: TGCGCCAGCAGCTTGGTCGGTAGCGGGAGGGTGGGAGAGACCCAGTACTTC.

The V and J genes are TRBV19 and TRBJ2-5, with 7 bases that match TRBD1. Germline loops: CDR1 LNHDA, CDR2 SQIVND (reference sequence). This CDR3 is built from 14 residues. The V gene end was trimmed by 4 bases and the J gene end by 3 bases; junction bases not matched to a gene: 5. The chain's CDR3 is CASSTVGTEETQYF. For the CDR3, the DNA is TGTGCCAGTAGTACCGTTGGGACAGAAGAGACCCAGTACTTC.

In the case of this clone: Other nucleotide sequences from this sample produce the same CDR3. This chain joins TRBV4-1 and TRBJ2-2; 8 bases map to TRBD1. Germline-derived CDR1 and CDR2 are MGHRA and YSYEKL. This CDR3 has 15 amino acids. The J segment lost 4 bases and the V segment lost 4 bases, leaving 5 bases of the junction unmatched. CDR3 in amino acids: CASSPGQGPTGELFF. CDR3 DNA sequence: TGCGCCAGCAGCCCCGGACAGGGACCCACCGGGGAGCTGTTTTTT.

This clone showed up just once. This chain connects TRBV4-1 to TRBJ2-3; TRBD2 agrees at 9 bases. Germline CDR1 reads MGHRA; CDR2 reads YSYEKL. The CDR3 is 17 amino acids. V shed 1 base and J 4 bases; nucleotides not matched to a gene: 9. CDR3 amino acids: CASSQVGSGSFADTQYF. DNA for the CDR3: TGCGCCAGCAGCCAAGTAGGTAGCGGGAGCTTCGCAGATACGCAGTATTTT.

DNA of the CDR3: TGTGCCAGCAGCCCCACCCAGAAGAATTCACCCCTCCACTTT. Translation gives CASSPTQKNSPLHF. The chain employs TRBV6-6 and TRBJ1-6; unclear D gene. Trimming stripped 6 bases from V and 7 bases from J, with 13 bases between. This CDR3 has 14 residues. Germline V gene data show CDR1 as MNHNY and CDR2 as SVGAGI (reference sequence).

The V and J genes are TRBV3-1 (or the pseudogene TRBV3-2) and TRBJ2-1; D call uncertain. There are 13 residues in the CDR3. Germline V gene sequence: CDR1 LGHDT, CDR2 YNNKEL (reference sequence). V lost 4 bases to trimming and J lost 9 bases, with 13 bases between them. In DNA, the CDR3 is TGTGCCAGCAGCCCTTCAACCCCCAGTGAGCAGTTCTTC. Its translation: CASSPSTPSEQFF.

The V gene is TRBV10-3, the J gene TRBJ2-3; 14 bases line up with TRBD2. Per the germline V gene, CDR1 is ENHRY and CDR2 is SYGVKD. The CDR3 covers 15 residues. Germline trimming cut 6 bases from V and 6 bases from J; bases unmatched to any gene: 5. This chain's CDR3 is CAISVTSGRGDTQYF. CDR3 nucleotide sequence: TGTGCCATCAGCGTGACTAGCGGGAGGGGGGATACGCAGTATTTT.

The chain carries TRBV29-1 and TRBJ2-6; TRBD2 agrees at 8 bases. The CDR3 has 16 amino acids. The V gene end was trimmed by 4 bases and the J gene end by 3 bases; junction bases not matched to a gene: 8. The germline CDR1 and CDR2 sequences are SQVTM and ANQGSEA. The CDR3 sequence: CSVVGSGTGGANVLTF. The DNA for the CDR3 is TGCAGCGTTGTGGGTAGCGGGACGGGTGGGGCCAACGTCCTGACTTTC.

The CDR3: CSGEQGSYNEQFF. The CDR3 DNA follows: TGCAGCGGAGAGCAGGGGTCGTACAATGAGCAGTTCTTC. The J gene is TRBJ2-1, the V gene TRBV29-1, with D possibly matching TRBD1 (6 bases). The V gene lost 7 bases and the J gene lost 4 bases, with 14 bases spanning the gap. This CDR3 has 13 residues. Germline CDR1 is SQVTM and CDR2 is ANQGSEA.

The chain employs TRBV28 and TRBJ2-1; 14 positions agree with TRBD2. There are 18 residues in the CDR3. Per the germline V gene, CDR1 is MDHEN and CDR2 is SYDVKM. V shed 3 bases, J shed 9 bases, and the junction held 13 bases outside the gene matches. In DNA form, the CDR3 reads TGTGCCAGCAGTTTCCAGGACAGGGGACTAGCGGGAGCCCCTGAGCAGTTCTTC. Translation: CASSFQDRGLAGAPEQFF.